The 19 T cell receptor beta chains in this list originate from one sample, sequenced in a study of T cell repertoires in cytomegalovirus infection. One entry per CDR3 protein results from TCRdb running MiXCR on the reads. The table lists about 770,000 distinct CDR3 sequences, 25% to 35% of them singletons. Antigens of these TCRs are unknown. Sequenced material: cultured CD8+ T cells from PBMCs, taken from culture after CMV antigen stimulation. These receptors were taken from a human donor in good health (CMV status not recorded). Some clones in this sample may be carry-over from other donors' samples.

The CDR3 DNA sequence: TGTGCCAGCAGTTTATGGGCAACTAGCACAGATACGCAGTATTTT. This gives the protein CASSLWATSTDTQYF. The rearrangement joins TRBV27 to TRBJ2-3; D uncertain. Germline loops: CDR1 MNHEY, CDR2 SMNVEV (reference sequence). This CDR3 is built from 15 residues. V shed 1 base and J shed 0 bases, with 8 bases lying between them.

Here the CDR3 reads CASSPPGADEQYF. In nucleotides, the CDR3 is TGTGCCAGCAGCCCCCCAGGGGCTGACGAGCAGTACTTC. The chain links TRBV7-9 to TRBJ2-7, with D maybe TRBD1 (6 bases). The CDR3 runs to 13 residues. The V and J ends lost 5 bases and 5 bases respectively, with 13 bases between them. Germline V lookup: CDR1 SEHNR, CDR2 FQNEAQ (reference sequence).

This clonotype has more than one count but fewer than ten. The chain couples TRBV6-6 to TRBJ1-1, with 8 nucleotides matching TRBD1. Germline V gene data show CDR1 as MNHNY and CDR2 as SVGAGI (reference sequence). V lost 1 base and J lost 3; bases outside the gene matches: 1. CDR3 size: 14 residues. In DNA, the CDR3 is TGTGCCAGCAGTTACTTGGACAGGGACACTGAAGCTTTCTTT. Translating it yields CASSYLDRDTEAFF.

The chain joins TRBV5-1 to TRBJ1-1; possibly TRBD1 for D (5 bases). V was trimmed by 5 bases and J by 4 bases, leaving 12 bases between them. The CDR3 covers 13 residues. From germline, CDR1 is SGHRS and CDR2 YFSETQ. CDR3 region: CASRRGVGTEAFF. Written as DNA, the CDR3 is TGCGCCAGCAGGAGAGGGGTCGGCACTGAAGCTTTCTTT. Using reference TRBV5-1 and TRBJ1-1 for the parts outside the CDR3, the full variable domain is KAGVTQTPRYLIKTRGQQVTLSCSPISGHRSVSWYQQTPGQGLQFLFEYFSETQRNKGNFPGRFSGRQFSNSRSEMNVSTLELGDSALYLCASRRGVGTEAFFGQGTRLTVV.

The chain couples TRBV5-1 to TRBJ2-5; D remains ambiguous. Germline values: CDR1 SGHRS, CDR2 YFSETQ. This CDR3 spans 15 amino acids. V lost 0 bases and J lost 5, with 14 bases in between. The chain's CDR3 is CASSLELPLRETQYF. The DNA of the CDR3 is TGCGCCAGCAGCTTGGAACTACCACTTAGGGAGACCCAGTACTTC.

Ten or more counts support this clonotype. This chain uses TRBV7-8 with TRBJ1-5; D uncertain. The CDR3 is made up of 16 amino acids. V dropped 3 bases and J dropped 0 bases, with 12 bases sitting between them. The V gene's germline CDR1 is SGHVS and CDR2 FQNEAQ. The DNA of the CDR3 is TGTGCCAGCAGCTTGACCGGATTTTATAGCAATCAGCCCCAGCATTTT. Translating it yields CASSLTGFYSNQPQHF.

The rearrangement uses TRBV19 and TRBJ1-2; TRBD1 is a possible D gene (6 bases). V lost 0 bases to trimming and J lost 4 bases, with 15 bases between them. Germline CDR1 reads LNHDA; CDR2 reads SQIVND (reference sequence). The CDR3 is 16 amino acids. The CDR3 spells CASSIDQYGGTYGYTF. For the CDR3, the DNA is TGTGCCAGTAGTATAGATCAGTACGGGGGCACCTATGGCTACACCTTC.

The chain combines TRBV19 with TRBJ1-2; the D gene is possibly TRBD1 (6 bases). Germline V gene sequence: CDR1 LNHDA, CDR2 SQIVND (reference sequence). Trimming left V 7 bases short and J 6 bases short, with 15 bases between. The CDR3 spans 13 residues. In nucleotides, the CDR3 is TGTGCCAGTACCCCATTCGGGACACATGGCTACACCTTC. It encodes CASTPFGTHGYTF.

This chain links TRBV5-6 with TRBJ2-7; the D gene could be TRBD1 or TRBD2 (5 bases each). From germline, CDR1 is SGHDT and CDR2 YYEEEE. V lost 4 bases to trimming and J lost 4 bases, with 12 bases between them. The CDR3 runs 13 residues. As DNA, the CDR3 is TGTGCCAGCAGCGGTCCCGAGGGGTACGAGCAGTACTTC. This encodes CASSGPEGYEQYF.

The V and J genes are TRBV6-1 and TRBJ1-1; D is undetermined. Trimming removed 2 bases from V and 7 bases from J, with 14 bases in between. The CDR3 is made up of 14 amino acids. Germline lookup yields CDR1 MNHNS and CDR2 SASEGT. The CDR3: CASSEKAEWDEAFF. CDR3 nucleotides: TGTGCCAGCAGTGAAAAGGCAGAGTGGGATGAAGCTTTCTTT.

The V gene is TRBV20-1, the J gene TRBJ1-2; TRBD1 matches at 7 bases. Per germline, CDR1 DFQATT and CDR2 SNEGSKA (reference sequence). There are 11 residues in the CDR3. The V segment lost 6 bases and the J segment 3 bases; nucleotides outside the gene matches: 1. The DNA for the CDR3 is TGCAGTGCCACAGGGGACTATGGCTACACCTTC. This sequence encodes CSATGDYGYTF.

This clonotype was observed a few times. The V and J genes are TRBV7-9 and TRBJ2-5, with D perhaps matching TRBD2 (5 bases). Trimming cost V 5 bases and J 4 bases, with 17 bases left between them. CDR3 size: 15 residues. Per germline, CDR1 SEHNR and CDR2 FQNEAQ (reference sequence). In nucleotides, the CDR3 is TGTGCCAGCAGCGAACCGGCGACTACCCGAGAGACCCAGTACTTC. Protein: CASSEPATTRETQYF.

This clonotype has a count of ten or more. The chain is built from TRBV10-3 and TRBJ2-3, with 11 bases identical to TRBD2. The germline V gene has CDR1 ENHRY and CDR2 SYGVKD. V shed 6 bases and J 3 bases; nucleotides not matched to a gene: 11. The CDR3 is made up of 17 amino acids. In nucleotides, the CDR3 is TGTGCCATCAGAGCCCTTCTAGCGGGGGGTGGAACAGATACGCAGTATTTT. Its translation: CAIRALLAGGGTDTQYF.

J is TRBJ2-1 and V is TRBV12-3 or TRBV12-4; no definite D call. Between the trimmed V and J ends, which lost 2 bases and 5 bases, there was a span of 7 bases. The CDR3 is made up of 13 amino acids. The CDR3 DNA sequence: TGTGCCAGCAGTTTACTAGAAAACAATGAGCAGTTCTTC. Its translation is CASSLLENNEQFF.

J is TRBJ2-3 and V is TRBV12-3 or TRBV12-4; possible D gene TRBD1, 6 bases. V was clipped by 7 bases and J by 8 bases, with 25 bases between them. The CDR3 consists of 16 residues. The CDR3 sequence: CASTRLEGVRVGTQYF. DNA of the CDR3: TGTGCCAGCACTCGTCTAGAGGGGGTCAGGGTGGGTACGCAGTATTTT.

V gene TRBV29-1 combines with J gene TRBJ1-2; no reliable D call. Germline values: CDR1 SQVTM, CDR2 ANQGSEA. The CDR3 consists of 15 residues. Trimming left V 4 bases short and J 2 bases short, with 17 bases between. CDR3 in amino acids: CSVVGIGVGNYGYTF. The DNA of the CDR3 is TGCAGCGTTGTGGGTATCGGGGTGGGAAACTATGGCTACACCTTC.

This clonotype was observed a few times. This sequence joins TRBV4-3 and TRBJ2-1; D is unresolved. CDR3 length equals 15 residues. V lost 0 bases and J lost 9, with 15 bases in between. In germline, CDR1 is LGHNA, CDR2 YSLEER. The CDR3 sequence is CASSQEQFLESEQFF. The CDR3 DNA sequence: TGCGCCAGCAGCCAAGAACAGTTTTTGGAAAGTGAGCAGTTCTTC.

This clonotype was seen repeatedly, ten times or more. V usage is TRBV6-2 or TRBV6-3 and J usage is TRBJ1-2; 9 nucleotides line up with TRBD1. This CDR3 has 19 amino acids. V trimming: 0 bases; J trimming: 4 bases; junction bases outside the gene matches: 15. Germline loops: CDR1 MNHEY, CDR2 SVGEGT. The CDR3 loop reads CASSYSEAPTGGGGYGYTF. Here the CDR3 DNA reads TGTGCCAGCAGTTACTCGGAAGCGCCCACAGGGGGCGGCGGCTATGGCTACACCTTC.

This clonotype has more than one count but fewer than ten. The CDR3 region is CASSSGLAGVYEQYV. CDR3 DNA sequence: TGTGCCAGCAGTTCGGGACTAGCGGGGGTCTACGAGCAGTACGTC. The chain joins TRBV6-1 to TRBJ2-7, with 14 nucleotides matching TRBD2. CDR3 length: 15 residues. V was clipped by 5 bases and J by 3 bases; unmatched bases: 3. Looked up from germline, CDR1 is MNHNS and CDR2 is SASEGT.